These T cell receptor beta chains were read from a single sample in a study of blood T cell repertoires in COVID-19. The method was immunoSEQ multiplex PCR; TCRdb's version includes in-frame clones alone and lacks a portion of them. The repertoire holds approximately 340,000 clones, with 80% to 90% as singletons. Sequencing was performed on peripheral blood. The receptor source for this set is a man aged 25-45 years with active or convalescent COVID-19. Both conserved end residues are part of each CDR3. A row's size may be missing; if present it is once, few, many or a size class.

J gene: TRBJ2-7; clone size: NA; V gene: TRBV9; CDR3 protein: CASSEAGTSPPKYF
J gene: TRBJ1-2; clone size: NA; V gene: TRBV15; CDR3 protein: CATSSPDRNYGYTF
J gene: TRBJ2-7; clone size: NA; V gene: TRBV27; CDR3 protein: CASGPSLAGDGEQYF
J gene: TRBJ1-5; clone size: NA; V gene: TRBV27; CDR3 protein: CASSPLGTDQPQHF
J gene: TRBJ2-7; clone size: NA; V gene: TRBV7-9; CDR3 protein: CASSPPGVGFYEQYF
J gene: TRBJ1-5; clone size: NA; V gene: TRBV29-1; CDR3 protein: CSVKAGTGNQPQHF
J gene: TRBJ2-7; clone size: NA; V gene: TRBV5-1; CDR3 protein: CASSLSGTGAEQYF
J gene: TRBJ1-3; clone size: few; V gene: TRBV5-1; CDR3 protein: CASSVGTSLSGNTIYF
J gene: TRBJ2-7; clone size: NA; V gene: TRBV11-3; CDR3 protein: CASSLDAGIYEQYF
J gene: TRBJ1-2; clone size: NA; V gene: TRBV7-2; CDR3 protein: CASSSTGVHYGYTF
J gene: TRBJ2-1; clone size: NA; V gene: TRBV11-2; CDR3 protein: CASSPISGRGYNEQFF
J gene: TRBJ1-2; clone size: NA; V gene: TRBV4-1; CDR3 protein: CASSPRQGNRYGYTF
J gene: TRBJ1-4; clone size: few; V gene: TRBV28; CDR3 protein: CASTIWDSNEKLFF
J gene: TRBJ1-2; clone size: NA; V gene: TRBV5-1; CDR3 protein: CASSTGQGEGGYTF
J gene: TRBJ2-7; clone size: NA; V gene: TRBV9; CDR3 protein: CASSEMVVGGEQYF
J gene: TRBJ2-7; clone size: NA; V gene: TRBV7-3; CDR3 protein: CASSLETGPYEQYF
J gene: TRBJ2-7; clone size: NA; V gene: TRBV14; CDR3 protein: CASSLGRVYEQYF
J gene: TRBJ2-6; clone size: NA; V gene: TRBV29-1; CDR3 protein: CSVEALPADSGANVLTF
J gene: TRBJ1-1; clone size: few; V gene: TRBV7-9; CDR3 protein: CASSPLTEAFF
J gene: TRBJ1-3; clone size: NA; V gene: TRBV7-9; CDR3 protein: CASSPWTDSGNTIYF
J gene: TRBJ2-2; clone size: once; V gene: TRBV28; CDR3 protein: CASSLPQGSTGELFF
J gene: TRBJ1-3; clone size: NA; V gene: TRBV7-2; CDR3 protein: CASSPDRGSSGNTIYF
J gene: TRBJ2-5; clone size: NA; V gene: TRBV24-1; CDR3 protein: CATSEPGTQETQYF
J gene: TRBJ2-1; clone size: NA; V gene: TRBV6-5; CDR3 protein: CASSYSGGQGMNEQFF
J gene: TRBJ2-1; clone size: NA; V gene: TRBV24-1; CDR3 protein: CATSAPRGDQKNEQFF
J gene: TRBJ2-5; clone size: NA; V gene: TRBV6-2/TRBV6-3; CDR3 protein: CASSHRGGQETQYF
J gene: TRBJ2-3; clone size: NA; V gene: TRBV9; CDR3 protein: CASSVSLAGVGSTDTQYF
J gene: TRBJ2-3; clone size: NA; V gene: TRBV7-2; CDR3 protein: CASSSRNRRGTDTQYF
J gene: TRBJ2-5; clone size: NA; V gene: TRBV4-3; CDR3 protein: CASSPGRLAGEQETQYF
J gene: TRBJ2-2; clone size: few; V gene: TRBV7-3; CDR3 protein: CASSLVGTGNTGELFF
J gene: TRBJ1-2; clone size: once; V gene: TRBV4-3; CDR3 protein: CASSQDGQVYGYTF
J gene: TRBJ1-1; clone size: NA; V gene: TRBV7-2; CDR3 protein: CASSFLQGSITEAFF
J gene: TRBJ2-1; clone size: NA; V gene: TRBV27; CDR3 protein: CASSYLGTSGSNEQFF
J gene: TRBJ2-1; clone size: NA; V gene: TRBV30; CDR3 protein: CAWSVSAGGKFF
J gene: TRBJ1-1; clone size: NA; V gene: TRBV7-9; CDR3 protein: CASSSGQARNTEAFF
J gene: TRBJ2-1; clone size: NA; V gene: TRBV7-2; CDR3 protein: CASSSQGASYNEQFF
J gene: TRBJ2-2; clone size: NA; V gene: TRBV2; CDR3 protein: CASSETAGGTGELFF
J gene: TRBJ2-5; clone size: NA; V gene: TRBV4-1; CDR3 protein: CASSEKTGTDQETQYF
J gene: TRBJ2-2; clone size: once; V gene: TRBV7-9; CDR3 protein: CASSLTGGGPGELFF
J gene: TRBJ1-4; clone size: NA; V gene: TRBV4-2; CDR3 protein: CASSQEPRGRANEKLFF
J gene: TRBJ2-7; clone size: once; V gene: TRBV28; CDR3 protein: CASPPSAWSKAVSSYEQYF
J gene: TRBJ2-7; clone size: NA; V gene: TRBV6-2/TRBV6-3; CDR3 protein: CASSYFGTGVSYEQYF
J gene: TRBJ1-6; clone size: NA; V gene: TRBV2; CDR3 protein: CASSVTDLGNSPLHF
J gene: TRBJ1-2; clone size: NA; V gene: TRBV9; CDR3 protein: CASSGRRRGGYGYTF
J gene: TRBJ1-6; clone size: NA; V gene: TRBV6-4; CDR3 protein: CASSRSSYNSPLHF